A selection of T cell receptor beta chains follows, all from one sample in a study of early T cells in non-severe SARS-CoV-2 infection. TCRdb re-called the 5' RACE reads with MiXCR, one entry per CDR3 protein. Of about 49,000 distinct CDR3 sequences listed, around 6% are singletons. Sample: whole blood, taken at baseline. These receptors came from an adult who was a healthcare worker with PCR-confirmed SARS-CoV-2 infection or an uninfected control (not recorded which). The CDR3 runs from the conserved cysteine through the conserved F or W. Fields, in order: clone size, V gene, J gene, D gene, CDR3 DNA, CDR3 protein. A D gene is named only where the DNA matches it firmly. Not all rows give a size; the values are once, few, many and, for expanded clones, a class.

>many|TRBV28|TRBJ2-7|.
TGTGCCAGCAGTTTACATGGGGCAGGAAGCTCCTACGAGCAGTACTTC
CASSLHGAGSSYEQYF
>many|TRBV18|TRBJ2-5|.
TGTGCCAGCTCACCCCGGGACGGGGAGACCCAGTACTTC
CASSPRDGETQYF
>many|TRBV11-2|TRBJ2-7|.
TGTGCCAGCAGTGGACTGCATTACGAGCAGTACTTC
CASSGLHYEQYF
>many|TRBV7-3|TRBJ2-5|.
TGTGCCAGCAGCTTGCTGTCCAGCCAAGAGACCCAGTACTTC
CASSLLSSQETQYF
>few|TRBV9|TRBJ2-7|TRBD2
TGTGCCAGCAGTCGGGGGGACTCCTACGAGCAGTACTTC
CASSRGDSYEQYF
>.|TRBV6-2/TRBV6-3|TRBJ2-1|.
TGTGCCAGCAGTGTGGGCGGTGAGCAGTTCTTC
CASSVGGEQFF
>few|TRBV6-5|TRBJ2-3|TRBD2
TGTGCCAGCAGTTACTCCCCCGGACTAGCTAGAGATACGCAGTATTTT
CASSYSPGLARDTQYF
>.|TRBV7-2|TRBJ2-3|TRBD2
TGTGCCAGCAGCCTCTTCACTAGCGGAGACACAGATACGCAGTATTTT
CASSLFTSGDTDTQYF
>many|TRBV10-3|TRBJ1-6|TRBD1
TGTGCCATCAGCCGGGACAGGGTTTTTTCACCCCTCCACTTT
CAISRDRVFSPLHF
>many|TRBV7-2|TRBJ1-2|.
TGTGCCAGCAGCTACGACTTCTATGGCTACACCTTC
CASSYDFYGYTF
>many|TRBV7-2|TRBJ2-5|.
TGTGCCAGCAGACCCGGTGTTGGGGGGGCACAAGAGACCCAGTACTTC
CASRPGVGGAQETQYF
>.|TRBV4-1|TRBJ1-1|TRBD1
TGCGCCAGCAGCCAACGTACAGGGGCCGCCCAAATGAACACTGAAGCTTTCTTT
CASSQRTGAAQMNTEAFF
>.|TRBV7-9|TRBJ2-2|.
TGTGCCAGCAGCCTGAACACCGGGGAGCTGTTTTTT
CASSLNTGELFF
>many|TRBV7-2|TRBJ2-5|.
TGTGCCAGCAGCTTATCACGACGGAATCAAGAGACCCAGTACTTC
CASSLSRRNQETQYF
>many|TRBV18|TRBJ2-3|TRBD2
TGTGCCAGCTCACCCTTGAAGCGGGGATCCACCACAGATACGCAGTATTTT
CASSPLKRGSTTDTQYF
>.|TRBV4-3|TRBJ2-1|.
TGCGCCAGCAGCCAAGATTGGGCCAACAATGAGCAGTTCTTC
CASSQDWANNEQFF
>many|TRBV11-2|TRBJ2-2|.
TGTGCCAGCAGCTTAGATTTGGCCGGGGAGCTGTTTTTT
CASSLDLAGELFF
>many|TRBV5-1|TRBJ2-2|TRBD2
TGCGCCAGCAGCTTGGTATCGGGGGGAACCTTTAACACCGGGGAGCTGTTTTTT
CASSLVSGGTFNTGELFF
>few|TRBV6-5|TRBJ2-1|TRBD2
TGTGCCAGCAGCCTGGAGACTAGCGGTCCCTACAATGAGCAGTTCTTC
CASSLETSGPYNEQFF
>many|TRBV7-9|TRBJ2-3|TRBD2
TGTGCCAGCAGCTCGGGACTAGGGACGCAGTATTTT
CASSSGLGTQYF
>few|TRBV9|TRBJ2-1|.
TGTGCCAGCAGTCGGGCAGGGTCTTCGTACAATGAGCAGTTCTTC
CASSRAGSSYNEQFF
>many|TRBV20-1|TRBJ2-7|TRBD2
TGCAGTGCTAGAGACGCGGGGGGGGCTCGATCCTACGAGCAGTACTTC
CSARDAGGARSYEQYF
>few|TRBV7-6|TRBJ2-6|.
TGTGCCAGCAGTTCACCTGGGGCCAACGTCCTGACTTTC
CASSSPGANVLTF
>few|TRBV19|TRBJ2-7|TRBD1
TGTGCCAGTAGTACGACGACAGGGGGCCCCTACGAGCAGTACTTC
CASSTTTGGPYEQYF
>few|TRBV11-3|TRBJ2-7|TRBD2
TGTGCCAGCAGACTAGCGGGAGGGTACGAGCAGTACTTC
CASRLAGGYEQYF
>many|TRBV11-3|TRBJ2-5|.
TGTGCCAGCAGCTTATCAGGCCTGAAGGAGACCCAGTACTTC
CASSLSGLKETQYF
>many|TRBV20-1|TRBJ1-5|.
TGCAGTGCTAGAGATTTGGAGGATCAGCCCCAGCATTTT
CSARDLEDQPQHF
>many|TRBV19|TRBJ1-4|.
TGTGCCAGTAGTATTGGAGGGACCTTTGCAACTAATGAAAAACTGTTTTTT
CASSIGGTFATNEKLFF
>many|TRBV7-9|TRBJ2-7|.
TGTGCCAGCAGCTTAGCCGGGACAACCACCGCGGGGCAGTACTTC
CASSLAGTTTAGQYF
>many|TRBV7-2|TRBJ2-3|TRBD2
TGTGCCAGCAGCAGCGGGGGGGGATCTAGCACAGATACGCAGTATTTT
CASSSGGGSSTDTQYF
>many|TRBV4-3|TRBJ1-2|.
TGCGCCAGCAGCCAAGACCGGGGCGGGGGCTACACCTTC
CASSQDRGGGYTF
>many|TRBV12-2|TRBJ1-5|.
TGTGCAAGTCGCTTAGCGCACAATCCGGGGCCTATGAATCAGCCCCAGCATTTT
CASRLAHNPGPMNQPQHF
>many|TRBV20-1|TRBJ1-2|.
TGCAGTGCCCAGGAGGCGGCAAGGGGCTACACCTTC
CSAQEAARGYTF
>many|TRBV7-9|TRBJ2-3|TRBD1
TGTGCCAGCAGCTGGGGACAGGGGAGCACAGATACGCAGTATTTT
CASSWGQGSTDTQYF
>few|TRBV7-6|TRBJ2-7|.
TGTGCCAGCAGCTTGGGGCAGGGAAGCTCCTACGAGCAGTACTTC
CASSLGQGSSYEQYF
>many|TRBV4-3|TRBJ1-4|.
TGCGCCAGCAGCCAAGACCTTAAAGGGGGTTATGAAAAACTGTTTTTT
CASSQDLKGGYEKLFF
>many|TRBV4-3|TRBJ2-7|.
TGCGCCAGCAGCCAAGACTACAGTTCCTACGAGCAGTACTTC
CASSQDYSSYEQYF
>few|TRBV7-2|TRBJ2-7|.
TGTGCCAGCAGCTTAGTACCCTCGGGCGAGCAGTACTTC
CASSLVPSGEQYF
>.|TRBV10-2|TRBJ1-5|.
TGCGCCAGCAAGGTGGCAACGAATCAGCCCCAGCATTTT
CASKVATNQPQHF
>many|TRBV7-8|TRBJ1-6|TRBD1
TGTGCCAGCAGCCGACTATATGGGACAGGGGATAATTCACCCCTCCACTTT
CASSRLYGTGDNSPLHF
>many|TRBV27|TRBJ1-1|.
TGTGCCAGCCTCAAGTCAAGGAGGGGTTCGGGGTCGGCTGAAGCTTTCTTT
CASLKSRRGSGSAEAFF
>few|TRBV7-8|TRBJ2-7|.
TGTGCCAGCAGCTTAGAGGACCTGACACCTCAGTACTTC
CASSLEDLTPQYF